This entry lists 24 T cell receptor beta chains sequenced from one sample in a study of blood T cells in healthy people across ages. A second PCR, run for about 7 to 11 cycles, used a sample-barcoded 5' primer plus a J-beta primer mix. From the 5' RACE reads, TCRdb called clonotypes with MiXCR, one entry per CDR3 protein. The sample yields over 1,300,000 distinct CDR3 sequences, roughly 60% seen once. Sequenced sample: blood. Receptors were obtained from a man in his late teens or twenties in good health.

The rearrangement links TRBV3-1 to TRBJ2-3, with 7 bases matching TRBD2. Germline V gives CDR1 LGHDT, CDR2 YNNKEL (reference sequence). This CDR3 comprises 20 residues. V trimming: 4 bases; J trimming: 1 base; junction bases outside the gene matches: 20. The CDR3 DNA is TGTGCCAGCAGCCTCGCCGACCCCGTTGGAGGGGACTATCGCACAGATACGCAGTATTTT. This translates into CASSLADPVGGDYRTDTQYF.

The chain links TRBV5-1 to TRBJ1-1, with D possibly matching TRBD1 (6 bases). CDR3 size: 15 residues. Looked up from germline, CDR1 is SGHRS and CDR2 is YFSETQ. Trimming stripped 2 bases from V and 3 bases from J, with 14 bases between. CDR3 bases: TGCGCCAGCAGCTTATACAGGGTGGAGGACACTGAAGCTTTCTTT. It encodes CASSLYRVEDTEAFF.

The chain carries TRBV6-1 and TRBJ1-2; D is undetermined. Trimming stripped 1 base from V and 4 bases from J, with 10 bases between. The CDR3 is 14 residues long. The germline V gene has CDR1 MNHNS and CDR2 SASEGT. The CDR3 reads CASSEGPGTYGYTF. The CDR3 region has the DNA TGTGCCAGCAGTGAAGGGCCGGGCACCTATGGCTACACCTTC.

The chain carries TRBV3-1 and TRBJ2-5; 7 bases are shared with TRBD1. The V and J ends lost 6 bases and 5 bases, in that order; junction bases with no gene match: 12. The CDR3 is 15 amino acids. The germline gives CDR1 LGHDT, CDR2 YNNKEL (reference sequence). The CDR3 DNA is TGTGCCAGCAGTCATGGGAAGGGGGCCGATGAGACCCAGTACTTC. Translation: CASSHGKGADETQYF.

This chain uses TRBV29-1 with TRBJ2-2; D gene ambiguous. There are 13 residues in the CDR3. V was clipped by 6 bases and J by 3 bases, with 11 bases between them. The germline V gene encodes CDR1 SQVTM and CDR2 ANQGSEA. This CDR3 reads CSVTTIDTGELFF. CDR3 in DNA: TGCAGCGTCACTACAATCGACACCGGGGAGCTGTTTTTT.

The J gene is TRBJ1-6, the V gene TRBV4-2; no clear D gene. V was trimmed by 3 bases and J by 10 bases, leaving 16 bases between them. The CDR3 is 15 residues long. Germline V gene lookup returns CDR1 LGHNA and CDR2 YNFKEQ. The CDR3: CASSQQGRGNSPLHF. The CDR3 DNA follows: TGTGCCAGCAGCCAGCAAGGGAGAGGTAACTCACCCCTCCACTTT.

The V call is TRBV29-1, the J call TRBJ1-5; D may be TRBD1 (6 bases). V was clipped by 2 bases and J by 6 bases, with 11 bases between them. CDR3 length: 13 residues. Per the germline V gene, CDR1 is SQVTM and CDR2 is ANQGSEA. CDR3 sequence: CSVELEGVQPQHF. The CDR3 bases are TGCAGCGTTGAACTGGAGGGGGTTCAGCCCCAGCATTTT.

The rearrangement links TRBV12-3 or TRBV12-4 to TRBJ2-6; 15 bases are shared with TRBD2. CDR3 length: 20 residues. V shed 5 bases and J 3 bases; nucleotides not matched to a gene: 11. The CDR3 region is CASSPPRGLAGGYGANVLTF. Written as DNA, the CDR3 is TGTGCCAGCAGTCCCCCCCGTGGACTAGCGGGAGGGTATGGGGCCAACGTCCTGACTTTC.

The chain carries TRBV5-5 and TRBJ2-1, with 7 bases identical to TRBD1. Germline values: CDR1 SGHKS, CDR2 YYEKEE (reference sequence). Unmatched junction bases numbered 7, after V lost 4 bases and J lost 3 bases. The CDR3 is 15 residues long. The CDR3 spells CASSINRGFYNEQFF. CDR3 DNA sequence: TGTGCCAGCAGCATAAACAGGGGATTCTACAATGAGCAGTTCTTC.

V and J are TRBV20-1 and TRBJ2-3; the match to TRBD2 covers 12 bases. Germline CDR1 reads DFQATT; CDR2 reads SNEGSKA (reference sequence). This CDR3 spans 14 amino acids. The V gene end was trimmed by 4 bases and the J gene end by 4 bases; junction bases not matched to a gene: 3. The chain's CDR3 is CSAILAGGADTQYF. The CDR3 nucleotides are TGCAGTGCTATACTAGCGGGAGGCGCAGATACGCAGTATTTT.

The chain recombines TRBV2 with TRBJ2-1; D could derive from TRBD1 or TRBD2 (6 bases each). The CDR3 contains 16 residues. Germline V lookup: CDR1 SNHLY, CDR2 FYNNEI. The V end was cut by 3 bases, the J end by 3 bases, with 15 bases between. CDR3 protein: CASSDLGGEFYNEQFF. Here the CDR3 DNA reads TGTGCCAGCAGTGATTTGGGGGGCGAATTCTACAATGAGCAGTTCTTC. Supplemented by reference TRBV2 and TRBJ2-1, the full variable domain reads EPEVTQTPSHQVTQMGQEVILRCVPISNHLYFYWYRQILGQKVEFLVSFYNNEISEKSEIFDDQFSVERPDGSNFTLKIRSTKLEDSAMYFCASSDLGGEFYNEQFFGPGTRLTVL.

In its sample, this clonotype was seen once. The CDR3 DNA reads TGTGCCACCAGCAGAGGGAGCAATCAGCCCCAGCATTTT. This encodes CATSRGSNQPQHF. The V and J genes are TRBV15 and TRBJ1-5; D remains ambiguous. The ends were cut back, 1 base at V and 1 base at J, with 2 bases in the middle. Germline V gene sequence: CDR1 LNHNV, CDR2 YYDKDF (reference sequence). The CDR3 is made up of 13 amino acids.

This clonotype turned up a few times. The chain recombines TRBV6-4 with TRBJ2-1; TRBD2 matches 9 bases. CDR3 length equals 14 residues. V gave up 2 bases and J gave up 11 bases; unmatched junction bases: 7. The germline V gene has CDR1 MRHNA and CDR2 SNTAGT. The chain's CDR3 is CASSDRNSGSQQFF. For the CDR3, the DNA is TGTGCCAGCAGTGACAGGAATAGCGGGAGTCAGCAGTTCTTC.

The V and J genes are TRBV27 and TRBJ2-7; 7 bases match TRBD1. The J call may be in error: the DNA end matches TRBJ2-4 better. Germline V gene sequence: CDR1 MNHEY, CDR2 SMNVEV (reference sequence). The length of the CDR3 is 18 residues. CDR3 residues: CASSSTKGARAWGNIQYF. CDR3 bases: TGTGCCAGCAGTTCTACCAAGGGGGCGCGCGCATGGGGGAACATTCAGTACTTC.

J is TRBJ1-2 and V is TRBV7-2; D is perhaps TRBD1 (6 bases). The V gene lost 2 bases and the J gene lost 3 bases, with 16 bases spanning the gap. This CDR3 contains 16 residues. Germline-derived CDR1 and CDR2 are SGHTA and FQGNSA. CDR3 nucleotide sequence: TGTGCCAGCAGCTTAAGGACAGTGGTGTCGGACTATGGCTACACCTTC. Translating it yields CASSLRTVVSDYGYTF.

This chain links TRBV27 with TRBJ1-5; the match to TRBD1 covers 9 bases. After removal of 4 bases from V and 2 bases from J, the junction contained 12 bases not matched to a gene. The length of the CDR3 is 18 residues. Germline V gene data show CDR1 as MNHEY and CDR2 as SMNVEV (reference sequence). CDR3 sequence: CASSSGTGFGWGNQPQHF. DNA of the CDR3: TGTGCCAGCAGTTCCGGGACAGGGTTTGGTTGGGGCAATCAGCCCCAGCATTTT.

This clonotype has only one observation. This chain uses TRBV7-9 with TRBJ2-1, with D uncertain. The DNA end lines up better with TRBJ2-7; the J call may be wrong. The CDR3 contains 13 residues. The germline V gene has CDR1 SEHNR and CDR2 FQNEAQ (reference sequence). The CDR3 loop is CASSSPGYNEQYF. Here the CDR3 DNA reads TGTGCCAGCAGCTCCCCTGGTTACAATGAGCAGTACTTC.

This clonotype was seen more than once but under ten times. The junction departs from the called germline gene at one end, perhaps through a read error. The chain recombines TRBV29-1 with TRBJ2-7, with 8 nucleotides matching TRBD1. Germline assignment: CDR1 SQVTM and CDR2 ANQGSEA. The CDR3 has 14 residues. DNA of the CDR3: TGCAGCGTGGAAGGGACAGGTCGGACCTACGAGCAGTACTTC. Its protein is CSVEGTGRTYEQYF.

This rearrangement joins TRBV20-1 to TRBJ2-1, with 7 bases lining up with TRBD2. Unmatched junction bases numbered 3, after V lost 1 base and J lost 9 bases. Germline V gene lookup returns CDR1 DFQATT and CDR2 SNEGSKA (reference sequence). CDR3 length: 12 amino acids. CDR3 sequence (DNA): TGCAGTGCTAGAGTCAGCGGGGTTGAGCAGTTCTTC. This codes for CSARVSGVEQFF.

V is TRBV10-3 and J is TRBJ1-1, with no clear D. V was shortened by 8 bases and J by 4 bases, with 23 bases between the two germline ends. Germline V gene lookup returns CDR1 ENHRY and CDR2 SYGVKD. This CDR3 contains 16 residues. The CDR3 sequence is CAIEPPREGRATEAFF. The DNA of the CDR3 is TGTGCCATCGAGCCCCCCCGGGAAGGGAGGGCCACTGAAGCTTTCTTT.

This clonotype has more than one count but fewer than ten. This chain connects TRBV4-2 to TRBJ1-2; perhaps TRBD1 as D (6 bases). Germline V gene data show CDR1 as LGHNA and CDR2 as YNFKEQ. The CDR3 covers 16 residues. The V end was cut by 0 bases, the J end by 5 bases, with 16 bases between. The CDR3 DNA sequence: TGTGCCAGCAGCCAAGATTATCGGACAGTCAGTTATGGCTACACCTTC. Amino acid sequence: CASSQDYRTVSYGYTF.

The CDR3 DNA is TGTGCCAGCAGTTACTCTGGCCTAGCGGGGTTAAGTAGGCATCCAGATACGCAGTATTTT. This translates into CASSYSGLAGLSRHPDTQYF. This rearrangement joins TRBV6-5 to TRBJ2-3; 9 nucleotides match TRBD2. The CDR3 is 20 amino acids. Germline trimming cut 0 bases from V and 4 bases from J; bases unmatched to any gene: 17. From germline, CDR1 is MNHEY and CDR2 SVGAGI.

This clonotype was observed a few times. The rearrangement joins TRBV2 to TRBJ2-7, with 8 bases that match TRBD2. The germline gives CDR1 SNHLY, CDR2 FYNNEI. This CDR3 comprises 14 residues. Losses at the gene ends were 6 bases for V and 3 bases for J; bases not matched to a gene: 7. The CDR3 loop reads CASREISGNYEQYF. The CDR3 DNA sequence: TGTGCCAGCAGGGAGATTAGCGGGAACTACGAGCAGTACTTC. Combining the CDR3 with reference TRBV2 and TRBJ2-7 gives the whole variable domain EPEVTQTPSHQVTQMGQEVILRCVPISNHLYFYWYRQILGQKVEFLVSFYNNEISEKSEIFDDQFSVERPDGSNFTLKIRSTKLEDSAMYFCASREISGNYEQYFGPGTRLTVT.

This clonotype has more than one count but fewer than ten. The chain has TRBV12-3 or TRBV12-4 and TRBJ1-6, with D unclear. The V end was cut by 4 bases, the J end by 13 bases, with 14 bases between. CDR3 length: 13 residues. CDR3 nucleotide sequence: TGTGCCAGCAGTTCGCTTCGGATAAAGCCCCTCCACTTT. Protein sequence: CASSSLRIKPLHF.